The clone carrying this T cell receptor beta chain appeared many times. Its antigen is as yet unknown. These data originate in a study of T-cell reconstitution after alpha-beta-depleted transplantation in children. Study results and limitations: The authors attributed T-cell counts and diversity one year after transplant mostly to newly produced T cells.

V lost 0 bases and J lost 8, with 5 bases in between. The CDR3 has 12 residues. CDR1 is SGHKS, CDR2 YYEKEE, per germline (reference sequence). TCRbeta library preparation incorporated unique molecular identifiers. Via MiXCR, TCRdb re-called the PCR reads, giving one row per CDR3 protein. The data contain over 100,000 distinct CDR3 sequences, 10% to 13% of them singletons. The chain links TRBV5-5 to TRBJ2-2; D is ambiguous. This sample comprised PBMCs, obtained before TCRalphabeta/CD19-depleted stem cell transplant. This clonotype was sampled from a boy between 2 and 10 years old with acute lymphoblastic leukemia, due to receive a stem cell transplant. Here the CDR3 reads CASSLARGELFF. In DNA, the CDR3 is TGTGCCAGCAGCTTGGCCAGGGGGGAGCTGTTTTTT.